These T cell receptor beta chains were read from a single sample in a study of cytomegalovirus exposure and HLA in healthy donors. Assay: immunoSEQ multiplex PCR; the TCRdb copy retains only in-frame clones and omits some. Found here are approximately 150,000 clones, 65% to 90% of them singletons; the top ten hold under 3%. Sequencing was carried out using PBMCs. These TCRs come from a woman in her twenties or thirties in good health and CMV-seronegative. Each CDR3 is given with its conserved first and last residue. The order of the fields is CDR3 length, D gene, clone size, J gene, V gene, CDR3 DNA, CDR3 protein. A D gene is named only where the DNA matches it firmly. Part of the rows lack a size; the others show once, few, many or a class for expanded clones.

len: 17
d_gene: TRBD2
abundance: NA
j_gene: TRBJ2-2
v_gene: TRBV7-9
CDR3nt: TGTGCCAGCAGCATCACTAGCGGGGGGGCGCGTACCGGGGAGCTGTTTTTT
CDR3aa: CASSITSGGARTGELFF

len: 15
d_gene: TRBD1
abundance: NA
j_gene: TRBJ1-5
v_gene: TRBV6-6
CDR3nt: TGTGCCAGCAGTTACCCGACAGGGGGTAATCAGCCCCAGCATTTT
CDR3aa: CASSYPTGGNQPQHF

len: 15
d_gene: TRBD1
abundance: NA
j_gene: TRBJ2-1
v_gene: TRBV7-7
CDR3nt: TGTGCCAGCAGCTTAGGCCAGGGGGCCTACAATGAGCAGTTCTTC
CDR3aa: CASSLGQGAYNEQFF

len: 13
d_gene: TRBD1
abundance: NA
j_gene: TRBJ1-2
v_gene: TRBV6-5
CDR3nt: TGTGCCAGCAGGAGGGGGCTCGAGTATGGCTACACCTTC
CDR3aa: CASRRGLEYGYTF

len: 17
d_gene: NA
abundance: NA
j_gene: TRBJ1-4
v_gene: TRBV7-3
CDR3nt: TGTGCCAGCAGCTTAACGGGGGGGGCAGGGGCTAATGAAAAACTGTTTTTT
CDR3aa: CASSLTGGAGANEKLFF

len: 16
d_gene: NA
abundance: NA
j_gene: TRBJ2-1
v_gene: TRBV5-1
CDR3nt: TGCGCCAGCAGCTGGGGTCTAGCGAACCTTTACAATGAGCAGTTCTTC
CDR3aa: CASSWGLANLYNEQFF

len: 13
d_gene: TRBD1
abundance: once
j_gene: TRBJ2-3
v_gene: TRBV7-6
CDR3nt: TGTGCCAGCAGCTCGAGGGACAGGGGAACGCAGTATTTT
CDR3aa: CASSSRDRGTQYF

len: 11
d_gene: NA
abundance: once
j_gene: TRBJ1-2
v_gene: TRBV10-2
CDR3nt: TGCGCCAGCACGATCGGTAATGGCTACACCTTC
CDR3aa: CASTIGNGYTF

len: 15
d_gene: NA
abundance: NA
j_gene: TRBJ2-5
v_gene: TRBV11-2
CDR3nt: TGTGCCAGCAGCTTAGGAGGTGGTATACAAGAGACCCAGTACTTC
CDR3aa: CASSLGGGIQETQYF

len: 11
d_gene: NA
abundance: NA
j_gene: TRBJ2-7
v_gene: TRBV11-2
CDR3nt: TGTGCCAGCAGCTTAGGGGCCGGGCAGTACTTC
CDR3aa: CASSLGAGQYF

len: 13
d_gene: TRBD1
abundance: NA
j_gene: TRBJ2-5
v_gene: TRBV7-7
CDR3nt: TGTGCCAGCAGCTTATACAGGGGTGAGACCCAGTACTTC
CDR3aa: CASSLYRGETQYF

len: 15
d_gene: TRBD2
abundance: NA
j_gene: TRBJ2-3
v_gene: TRBV5-1
CDR3nt: TGCGCCAGCAGCGTTAGCGGGGGGGTTCAGGATACGCAGTATTTT
CDR3aa: CASSVSGGVQDTQYF

len: 15
d_gene: TRBD2
abundance: NA
j_gene: TRBJ2-5
v_gene: TRBV14
CDR3nt: TGTGCCAGCAGCCAATACGGGAGGCCGCGGGAGACCCAGTACTTC
CDR3aa: CASSQYGRPRETQYF

len: 14
d_gene: NA
abundance: NA
j_gene: TRBJ2-2
v_gene: TRBV6-5
CDR3nt: TGTGCCAGCAGCAGCGACAGGAACACCGGGGAGCTGTTTTTT
CDR3aa: CASSSDRNTGELFF

len: 15
d_gene: NA
abundance: NA
j_gene: TRBJ2-1
v_gene: TRBV6-1
CDR3nt: TGTGCCAGCAGTGGCCCTGACAGCTCCTACAATGAGCAGTTCTTC
CDR3aa: CASSGPDSSYNEQFF

len: 14
d_gene: TRBD1
abundance: NA
j_gene: TRBJ2-7
v_gene: TRBV10-3
CDR3nt: TGTGCCATCAGTCCTGACCGGGACAGGGACGAGCAGTACTTC
CDR3aa: CAISPDRDRDEQYF

len: 13
d_gene: TRBD1
abundance: NA
j_gene: TRBJ1-1
v_gene: TRBV4-1
CDR3nt: TGCGCCAGCAGCCAAACAAGACAGGGTAAAGCTTTCTTT
CDR3aa: CASSQTRQGKAFF

len: 12
d_gene: NA
abundance: NA
j_gene: TRBJ1-5
v_gene: TRBV29-1
CDR3nt: TGCAGCGTTTCCCAGGGCAATCAGCCCCAGCATTTT
CDR3aa: CSVSQGNQPQHF

len: 17
d_gene: TRBD1
abundance: NA
j_gene: TRBJ1-1
v_gene: TRBV18
CDR3nt: TGTGCCAGCTCACCTATCGGGACAGGGTATATGAACACTGAAGCTTTCTTT
CDR3aa: CASSPIGTGYMNTEAFF

len: 11
d_gene: NA
abundance: NA
j_gene: TRBJ2-1
v_gene: TRBV5-1
CDR3nt: TGCGCCAGCAGCACTTACAATGAGCAGTTCTTC
CDR3aa: CASSTYNEQFF

len: 16
d_gene: TRBD2
abundance: NA
j_gene: TRBJ2-7
v_gene: TRBV27
CDR3nt: TGTGCCAGCAGTGGCCGACTAGCGGGAGGTTCCTACGAGCAGTACTTC
CDR3aa: CASSGRLAGGSYEQYF

len: 13
d_gene: NA
abundance: few
j_gene: TRBJ1-1
v_gene: TRBV29-1
CDR3nt: TGCAGCGTTGAGAGAGGAGCGGGGACTGAAGCTTTCTTT
CDR3aa: CSVERGAGTEAFF

len: 12
d_gene: NA
abundance: once
j_gene: TRBJ2-5
v_gene: TRBV6-4
CDR3nt: TGTGCCAGCAGCGGGATTCAAGAGACCCAGTACTTC
CDR3aa: CASSGIQETQYF

len: 12
d_gene: NA
abundance: NA
j_gene: TRBJ2-3
v_gene: TRBV2
CDR3nt: TGTGCCAGCAGTAGCAATACAGATACGCAGTATTTT
CDR3aa: CASSSNTDTQYF

len: 13
d_gene: NA
abundance: NA
j_gene: TRBJ1-1
v_gene: TRBV28
CDR3nt: TGTGCCAGCAGTTGGAACAGGGACACTGAAGCTTTCTTT
CDR3aa: CASSWNRDTEAFF

len: 15
d_gene: TRBD1
abundance: NA
j_gene: TRBJ2-2
v_gene: TRBV6-1
CDR3nt: TGTGCCAGCAGTAGACAGGGGATCGGCACCGGGGAGCTGTTTTTT
CDR3aa: CASSRQGIGTGELFF

len: 14
d_gene: NA
abundance: medium-sized
j_gene: TRBJ1-1
v_gene: TRBV21-1
CDR3nt: TGTGCCGAGGGTCGACAGGGCCGGGACACTGAAGCTTTCTTT
CDR3aa: CAEGRQGRDTEAFF

len: 16
d_gene: TRBD2
abundance: NA
j_gene: TRBJ2-1
v_gene: TRBV30
CDR3nt: TGTGCCTGGAGTGGACTAGCGGGGGGCCCCTACAATGAGCAGTTCTTC
CDR3aa: CAWSGLAGGPYNEQFF

len: 13
d_gene: NA
abundance: few
j_gene: TRBJ1-1
v_gene: TRBV10-2
CDR3nt: TGCGCCAGCAGTGCCACAGAGAACACTGAAGCTTTCTTT
CDR3aa: CASSATENTEAFF

len: 17
d_gene: NA
abundance: few
j_gene: TRBJ2-6
v_gene: TRBV19
CDR3nt: TGTGCCAGTAGTATAACAGGGCCCAGGGGTGAGGCCAACGTCCTGACTTTC
CDR3aa: CASSITGPRGEANVLTF

len: 15
d_gene: TRBD2
abundance: NA
j_gene: TRBJ2-7
v_gene: TRBV27
CDR3nt: TGTGCCAGCAGGCCCTTCCGGGAGGGTCTCTACGAGCAGTACTTC
CDR3aa: CASRPFREGLYEQYF

len: 15
d_gene: TRBD1
abundance: NA
j_gene: TRBJ1-5
v_gene: TRBV6-1
CDR3nt: TGTGCCAGCAGTGAAGCGGCAGGGGGTAATCAGCCCCAGCATTTT
CDR3aa: CASSEAAGGNQPQHF

len: 14
d_gene: NA
abundance: NA
j_gene: TRBJ2-7
v_gene: TRBV5-4
CDR3nt: TGTGCCAGCAGCTTAGTCAGGGAATCGAACGAGCAGTACTTC
CDR3aa: CASSLVRESNEQYF

len: 16
d_gene: TRBD2
abundance: NA
j_gene: TRBJ2-3
v_gene: TRBV7-8
CDR3nt: TGTGCCAGCAGCCCTCGTTCTAGCGGACTCACAGATACGCAGTATTTT
CDR3aa: CASSPRSSGLTDTQYF

len: 13
d_gene: NA
abundance: once
j_gene: TRBJ2-7
v_gene: TRBV7-3
CDR3nt: TGTGCCAGCAGCTTAGGACAGAACTACGAGCAGTACTTC
CDR3aa: CASSLGQNYEQYF

len: 12
d_gene: TRBD2
abundance: NA
j_gene: TRBJ2-3
v_gene: TRBV30
CDR3nt: TGTGCCTGGACTAGCGGACCAGATACGCAGTATTTT
CDR3aa: CAWTSGPDTQYF

len: 16
d_gene: TRBD2
abundance: NA
j_gene: TRBJ2-1
v_gene: TRBV7-3
CDR3nt: TGTGCCAGCAGCTCTAGCGGGACCCACTCCTACAATGAGCAGTTCTTC
CDR3aa: CASSSSGTHSYNEQFF

len: 16
d_gene: NA
abundance: NA
j_gene: TRBJ2-3
v_gene: TRBV11-1
CDR3nt: TGTGCCAGCAGCTTAGGCCCCCAGGGATCCACAGATACGCAGTATTTT
CDR3aa: CASSLGPQGSTDTQYF

len: 15
d_gene: NA
abundance: NA
j_gene: TRBJ1-1
v_gene: TRBV7-9
CDR3nt: TGTTCCAGCAGCTACCTCAGGGGCAAGAACACTGAAGCTTTCTTT
CDR3aa: CSSSYLRGKNTEAFF

len: 14
d_gene: TRBD1
abundance: NA
j_gene: TRBJ1-4
v_gene: TRBV5-1
CDR3nt: TGCGCCAGCAGCTCGGGACAGGGAGAGGGAAAACTGTTTTTT
CDR3aa: CASSSGQGEGKLFF

len: 13
d_gene: TRBD1
abundance: NA
j_gene: TRBJ1-2
v_gene: TRBV2
CDR3nt: TGTGCCAGCAGGCCCGACAGGGAGGAGGGCTACACCTTC
CDR3aa: CASRPDREEGYTF

len: 15
d_gene: TRBD1
abundance: NA
j_gene: TRBJ2-5
v_gene: TRBV5-6
CDR3nt: TGTGCCACCATGGTAACAGGGGGCGGAGGAGAGACCCAGTACTTC
CDR3aa: CATMVTGGGGETQYF

len: 16
d_gene: TRBD2
abundance: NA
j_gene: TRBJ2-3
v_gene: TRBV18
CDR3nt: TGTGCCAGCTCACCGGCGGTTGCGGGAGGCACAGATACGCAGTATTTT
CDR3aa: CASSPAVAGGTDTQYF

len: 13
d_gene: NA
abundance: NA
j_gene: TRBJ1-1
v_gene: TRBV5-6
CDR3nt: TGTGCCAGCAGCCTGGGGGCAGACACTGAAGCTTTCTTT
CDR3aa: CASSLGADTEAFF

len: 15
d_gene: NA
abundance: NA
j_gene: TRBJ1-2
v_gene: TRBV5-6
CDR3nt: TGTGCCAGCAGCTGGGGGACAACTGCTAACTATGGCTACACCTTC
CDR3aa: CASSWGTTANYGYTF

len: 17
d_gene: TRBD2
abundance: NA
j_gene: TRBJ2-1
v_gene: TRBV7-3
CDR3nt: TGTGCCAGCAGCTTATCGGGGTCCGGGAGGGGTTACAATGAGCAGTTCTTC
CDR3aa: CASSLSGSGRGYNEQFF

len: 16
d_gene: TRBD2
abundance: NA
j_gene: TRBJ2-7
v_gene: TRBV2
CDR3nt: TGTGCCAGCAGTGACCCTACCAGCGGGAGGGCGAGCGAGCAGTACTTC
CDR3aa: CASSDPTSGRASEQYF

len: 14
d_gene: NA
abundance: NA
j_gene: TRBJ2-7
v_gene: TRBV19
CDR3nt: TGTGCCAGTAGTGAGGCCCTCCAGGGCGGCGAGCAGTACTTC
CDR3aa: CASSEALQGGEQYF

len: 13
d_gene: NA
abundance: NA
j_gene: TRBJ1-3
v_gene: TRBV30
CDR3nt: TGTGCCATCGTGAGGGCGGGTGGAAACACCATATATTTT
CDR3aa: CAIVRAGGNTIYF

len: 15
d_gene: NA
abundance: NA
j_gene: TRBJ2-2
v_gene: TRBV7-3
CDR3nt: TGTGCCAGCAGACCCTCTGATAGCTGGGCCGGGGAGCTGTTTTTT
CDR3aa: CASRPSDSWAGELFF

len: 14
d_gene: TRBD1
abundance: NA
j_gene: TRBJ1-1
v_gene: TRBV27
CDR3nt: TGTGCCAGCAGTTTAGGACAGGGTAACGTGGAAGCTTTCTTT
CDR3aa: CASSLGQGNVEAFF